This TCR beta chain was sequenced during a study of monozygotic twins with inflammatory bowel disease. To note about this clonotype: What it recognizes is unknown.

Study results and caveats: Lower sharing of clonotypes with other individuals was seen in IBD patients than in healthy twins. This was most marked in patients showing signs of disease activity.

Per individual sample, eight separate reactions were used to make cDNA. From the 5' RACE reads, TCRdb lists one entry per CDR3 protein and no DNA. Recorded for this sample: a few hundred thousand distinct CDR3 sequences. The specimen was blood. The sequence came from a human donor with ulcerative colitis or Crohn's disease, or a healthy co-twin of an affected twin (not recorded which).

The CDR3 spells CASSSTARNYGYTF. The chain is built from TRBV5-1 and TRBJ1-2; TCRdb outputs TRBD1, but without DNA this stays unchecked. The CDR3 covers 14 residues. In germline, CDR1 is SGHRS, CDR2 YFSETQ.